The 27 T cell receptor beta chains below come from one sample, sequenced in a study of CXCR3-negative and CXCR3-positive naive CD8 T cells. Each TRB cDNA library was prepared by 5' RACE (with UMI labels). TCRdb re-called the 5' RACE reads, yielding one record per CDR3 amino acid sequence without DNA. The sample is made up of 45,000 to 65,000 distinct CDR3 sequences, and the top ten hold less than 25% of it. Sequenced material: memory CD8+ T cells from blood. These receptors all stem from a human donor in good health. Some clones in this sample may be carry-over from other donors' samples.

V gene TRBV6-2 or TRBV6-3 combines with J gene TRBJ2-7. This CDR3 region has 14 residues. CDR1 and CDR2 from the germline V gene are MNHEY and SVGEGT. CDR3 loop: CASSYTPASYEQYF.

V is TRBV29-1 and J is TRBJ2-3; the D call of TRBD1 rests on TCRdb alone, since no DNA is present to check it. The germline gives CDR1 SQVTM, CDR2 ANQGSEA. The CDR3 is made up of 15 amino acids. CDR3 sequence: CSTLRFDSQGNTQYF.

This chain uses TRBV2 with TRBJ2-7; TCRdb's D call, TRBD2, is unchecked because there is no DNA. CDR1 is SNHLY, CDR2 FYNNEI, per germline. This CDR3 has 16 amino acids. The CDR3 is CASSHILAGGNYEQYF.

This chain uses TRBV7-9 with TRBJ2-7; TCRdb reports TRBD1, a call that lacks DNA to check it against. Germline V gives CDR1 SEHNR, CDR2 FQNEAQ (reference sequence). This CDR3 comprises 16 residues. The CDR3 sequence is CANSLDRTGTVDEQYF.

The chain uses TRBV5-4 and TRBJ2-2. The CDR3 contains 12 residues. In germline, CDR1 is SGHNT, CDR2 YYREEE (reference sequence). CDR3 in amino acids: CASIGPTGELFF.

The genes are TRBV7-9 and TRBJ1-1. Germline CDR1 is SEHNR and CDR2 is FQNEAQ (reference sequence). The CDR3 is 17 amino acids. This CDR3 is CASSGKPGRESNTEAFF. The full variable domain, its missing parts supplied by reference TRBV7-9 and TRBJ1-1, is DTGVSQNPRHKITKRGQNVTFRCDPISEHNRLYWYRQTLGQGPEFLTYFQNEAQLEKSRLLSDRFSAERPKGSFSTLEIQRTEQGDSAMYLCASSGKPGRESNTEAFFGQGTRLTVV.

The chain links TRBV4-2 to TRBJ1-2; TCRdb's D gene call, TRBD1, goes unchecked for lack of DNA. This CDR3 contains 13 residues. Germline V lookup: CDR1 LGHNA, CDR2 YNFKEQ. This chain's CDR3 is CASSDGTAYGYTF.

This clonotype shows up as medium-sized by frequency. The chain links TRBV7-9 to TRBJ2-3; TCRdb outputs TRBD1, but without DNA this stays unchecked. Germline values: CDR1 SEHNR, CDR2 FQNEAQ (reference sequence). The CDR3 is 15 residues long. This CDR3 reads CASSSRQGHTDTQYF.

The chain is built from TRBV20-1 and TRBJ2-1. Germline V gene data show CDR1 as DFQATT and CDR2 as SNEGSKA (reference sequence). This CDR3 has 12 amino acids. CDR3 sequence reads: CSASVEFHEQFF.

The chain recombines TRBV7-6 with TRBJ2-7. The CDR3 sequence is 13 residues long. Germline V gene sequence: CDR1 SGHVS, CDR2 FNYEAQ. CDR3 protein: CASSLQGSAEQYF.

The genes are TRBV27 and TRBJ2-7. The V gene's germline CDR1 is MNHEY and CDR2 SMNVEV (reference sequence). There are 17 residues in the CDR3. CDR3 region: CASSLSIVAEPTYEQYF.

The genes are TRBV5-5 and TRBJ1-2. The CDR3 has 13 residues. Germline loops: CDR1 SGHKS, CDR2 YYEKEE (reference sequence). This chain's CDR3 is CASSLTEDYGYTF.

V and J are TRBV19 and TRBJ2-1; the D call of TRBD2 rests on TCRdb alone, since no DNA is present to check it. In germline, CDR1 is LNHDA, CDR2 SQIVND (reference sequence). This CDR3 is 17 amino acids long. CDR3 residues: CASSGHLAGGPYNEQFF. The full variable domain, its missing parts supplied by reference TRBV19 and TRBJ2-1, is DGGITQSPKYLFRKEGQNVTLSCEQNLNHDAMYWYRQDPGQGLRLIYYSQIVNDFQKGDIAEGYSVSREKKESFPLTVTSAQKNPTAFYLCASSGHLAGGPYNEQFFGPGTRLTVL.

The chain uses TRBV7-6 and TRBJ2-2. The CDR3 length is 13 residues. Germline V lookup: CDR1 SGHVS, CDR2 FNYEAQ. CDR3 sequence: CAGRLGSTGELFF.

CDR3 residues: CASSQARGLDEQYF. This chain links TRBV14 with TRBJ2-7; TCRdb's D call of TRBD1 is untestable without DNA. The CDR3 runs 14 residues. CDR1 is SGHDN, CDR2 FVKESK, per germline.

The chain couples TRBV28 to TRBJ2-1; the D call from TCRdb, TRBD1, cannot be confirmed without DNA. CDR1 MDHEN and CDR2 SYDVKM come from the germline V gene. The length of the CDR3 is 12 residues. The CDR3 spells CAAGNRDHEQFF.

V usage is TRBV4-2 and J usage is TRBJ2-2. The CDR3 extends over 14 amino acids. From germline, CDR1 is LGHNA and CDR2 YNFKEQ. The CDR3 is CASSQVRLSGELFF.

The rearrangement uses TRBV13 and TRBJ1-2; TCRdb's D gene call, TRBD1, goes unchecked for lack of DNA. Germline CDR1 reads PRHDT; CDR2 reads FYEKMQ (reference sequence). This CDR3 comprises 14 residues. Here the CDR3 reads CASSQGEANYGYTF. The full variable domain, rest sourced from reference TRBV13 and TRBJ1-2, is AAGVIQSPRHLIKEKRETATLKCYPIPRHDTVYWYQQGPGQDPQFLISFYEKMQSDKGSIPDRFSAQQFSDYHSELNMSSLELGDSALYFCASSQGEANYGYTFGSGTRLTVV.

The chain couples TRBV12-3 or TRBV12-4 to TRBJ2-7; TCRdb returns TRBD1, unconfirmable since there is no DNA. The CDR3 is 16 amino acids. The CDR3 sequence is CASSFKNPGESYEQYF.

This CDR3 reads CASRPGERVEQYF. The genes are TRBV12-3 or TRBV12-4 and TRBJ2-7; TCRdb designates TRBD2, a call that cannot be tested without DNA. There are 13 residues in the CDR3.

The gene calls are TRBV29-1 and TRBJ2-1. The germline V gene has CDR1 SQVTM and CDR2 ANQGSEA. This CDR3 comprises 14 residues. CDR3 sequence: CSVEGISHYNEQFF.

The chain links TRBV4-1 to TRBJ2-5. CDR3 size: 13 residues. Germline CDR1 is MGHRA and CDR2 is YSYEKL. The CDR3 loop is CASSQTNQETQYF.

J is TRBJ2-7 and V is TRBV28; the TCRdb call, TRBD1, lacks DNA for checking. The CDR3 is 19 residues long. The germline V gene has CDR1 MDHEN and CDR2 SYDVKM. CDR3 loop: CASSFPGQDLSDTSYEQYF.

The gene calls are TRBV28 and TRBJ2-7; TCRdb proposes TRBD1, but this gene call is untestable without DNA. The germline CDR1 and CDR2 sequences are MDHEN and SYDVKM. The CDR3 covers 16 residues. This CDR3 reads CASSGRGQGDTYEQYF.

The chain links TRBV4-1 to TRBJ2-1; TCRdb calls TRBD2, which cannot be checked without DNA. The CDR3 has 16 residues. The germline V gene encodes CDR1 MGHRA and CDR2 YSYEKL. The CDR3 spells CASSQLLAGVNNEQFF.

The chain links TRBV11-1 to TRBJ2-4. The CDR3 has 16 amino acids. Germline assignment: CDR1 SGHAT and CDR2 FQDESV (reference sequence). The CDR3 is CASSFSAGLAKNIQYF. The full variable domain, in which reference TRBV11-1 and TRBJ2-4 provide the parts outside the CDR3, is EAEVAQSPRYKITEKSQAVAFWCDPISGHATLYWYRQILGQGPELLVQFQDESVVDDSQLPKDRFSAERLKGVDSTLKIQPAELGDSAMYLCASSFSAGLAKNIQYFGAGTRLSVL.

The rearrangement links TRBV4-3 to TRBJ1-2; TCRdb reports TRBD1, a call that lacks DNA to check it against. Looked up from germline, CDR1 is LGHNA and CDR2 is YSLEER. This CDR3 is 16 amino acids long. CDR3 loop: CASSQDSGQGGYGYTF.